The sequence of this T cell receptor (beta chain) was determined in a study of cytomegalovirus exposure and HLA in healthy donors. Study results and caveats: Reportedly, fewer N-insertions than the 666-donor mean appeared in an Asian-associated ancestry cluster in a later analysis.

A remark on this clone: Its antigen is currently unknown.

The PCR was carried out with 60 Vbeta primers and 13 Jbeta primers. Sequencing used immunoSEQ multiplex PCR; TCRdb keeps in-frame clones, though not all of them. The sample lists 100,000 to 150,000 clones; about four fifths were seen once. The clonotype comes from a man aged 30 to 45 in good health and CMV-seronegative. The source material was PBMCs.

The CDR3 protein is CASSFGASNTEAFF. CDR3 bases: TGCGCCAGCAGCTTTGGGGCCTCGAACACTGAAGCTTTCTTT. The J gene is TRBJ1-1, the V gene TRBV5-1; D is perhaps TRBD1 (5 bases). V was shortened by 2 bases and J by 1 base, with 9 bases between the two germline ends. The CDR3 spans 14 residues. The V gene's germline CDR1 is SGHRS and CDR2 YFSETQ.